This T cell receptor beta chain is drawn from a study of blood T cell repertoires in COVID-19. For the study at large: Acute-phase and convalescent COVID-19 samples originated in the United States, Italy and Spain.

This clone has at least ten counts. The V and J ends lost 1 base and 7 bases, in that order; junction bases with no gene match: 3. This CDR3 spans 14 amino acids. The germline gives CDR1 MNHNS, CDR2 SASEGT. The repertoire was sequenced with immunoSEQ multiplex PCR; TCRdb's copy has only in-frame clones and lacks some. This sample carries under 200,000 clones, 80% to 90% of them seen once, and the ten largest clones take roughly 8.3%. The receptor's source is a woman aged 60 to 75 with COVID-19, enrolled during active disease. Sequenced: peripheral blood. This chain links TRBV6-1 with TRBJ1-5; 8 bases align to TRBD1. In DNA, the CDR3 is TGTGCCAGCAGTGAAGGGACAGGGTCCCAGCCCCAGCATTTT. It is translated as CASSEGTGSQPQHF.